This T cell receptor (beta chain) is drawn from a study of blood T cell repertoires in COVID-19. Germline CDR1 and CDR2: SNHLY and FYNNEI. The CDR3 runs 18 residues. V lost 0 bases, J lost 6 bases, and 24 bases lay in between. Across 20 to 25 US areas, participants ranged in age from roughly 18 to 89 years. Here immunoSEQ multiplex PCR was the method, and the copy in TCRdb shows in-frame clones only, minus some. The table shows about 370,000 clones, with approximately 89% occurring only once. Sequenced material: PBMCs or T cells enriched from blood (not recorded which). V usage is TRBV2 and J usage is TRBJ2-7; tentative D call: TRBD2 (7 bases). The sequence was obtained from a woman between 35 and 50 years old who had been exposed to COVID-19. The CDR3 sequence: CASSEAVLGGGTSGEQYF. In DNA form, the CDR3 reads TGTGCCAGCAGTGAAGCGGTTTTGGGAGGGGGAACTTCAGGCGAGCAGTACTTC.